This T cell receptor (beta chain) was identified in a study of blood T cell repertoires in COVID-19. Only in-frame clones appear in the TCRdb table, and some are missing; sequencing was by immunoSEQ multiplex PCR. The sample lists about 240,000 clones; 86% were seen once. This clone was recorded a few times. The sequenced material came from PBMCs or T cells enriched from blood (not recorded which). The origin of this receptor is a woman between 40 and 55 years old with acute COVID-19.

The CDR3 region is CASREDRGIEKLFF. As DNA, the CDR3 is TGTGCCAGCAGGGAGGACAGGGGGATTGAAAAACTGTTTTTT. This chain connects TRBV2 to TRBJ1-4; the match to TRBD1 covers 10 bases. Germline V lookup: CDR1 SNHLY, CDR2 FYNNEI. The CDR3 covers 14 residues. V shed 6 bases and J 7 bases; nucleotides not matched to a gene: 5.